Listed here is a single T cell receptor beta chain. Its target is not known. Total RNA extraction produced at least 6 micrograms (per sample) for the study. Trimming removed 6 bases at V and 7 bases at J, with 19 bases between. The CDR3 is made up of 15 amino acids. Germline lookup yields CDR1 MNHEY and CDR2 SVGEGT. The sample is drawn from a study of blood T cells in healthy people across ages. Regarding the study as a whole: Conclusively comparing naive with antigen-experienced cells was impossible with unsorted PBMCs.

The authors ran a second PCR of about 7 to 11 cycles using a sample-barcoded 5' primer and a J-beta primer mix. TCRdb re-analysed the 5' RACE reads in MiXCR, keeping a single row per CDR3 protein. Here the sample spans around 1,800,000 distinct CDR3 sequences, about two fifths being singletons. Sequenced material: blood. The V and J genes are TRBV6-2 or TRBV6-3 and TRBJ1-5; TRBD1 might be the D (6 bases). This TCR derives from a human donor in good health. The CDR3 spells CASSPVSGGGQPQHF. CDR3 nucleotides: TGTGCCAGCAGCCCAGTCTCGGGAGGGGGGCAGCCCCAGCATTTT.